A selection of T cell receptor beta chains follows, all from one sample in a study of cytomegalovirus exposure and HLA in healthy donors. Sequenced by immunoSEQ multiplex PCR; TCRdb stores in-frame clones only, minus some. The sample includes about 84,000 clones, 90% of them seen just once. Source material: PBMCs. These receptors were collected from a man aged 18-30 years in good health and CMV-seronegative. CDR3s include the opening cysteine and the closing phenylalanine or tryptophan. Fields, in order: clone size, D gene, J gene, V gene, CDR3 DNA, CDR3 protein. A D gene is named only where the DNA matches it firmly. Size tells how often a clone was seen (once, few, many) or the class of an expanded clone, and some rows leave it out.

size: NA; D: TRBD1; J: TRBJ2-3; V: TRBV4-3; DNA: TGCGCCAGCAGCCCGGGACAGGGGTTTACAGATACGCAGTATTTT; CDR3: CASSPGQGFTDTQYF
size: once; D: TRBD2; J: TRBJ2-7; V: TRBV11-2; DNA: TGTGCCAGCAGCTTACGTAGCGGGAGGGCGAATGGCGAGCAGTACTTC; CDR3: CASSLRSGRANGEQYF
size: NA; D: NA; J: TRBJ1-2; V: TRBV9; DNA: TGTGCCAGCAGCGGAGGGGGAAACTATGGCTACACCTTC; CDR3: CASSGGGNYGYTF
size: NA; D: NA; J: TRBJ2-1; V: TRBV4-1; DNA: TGCGCCAGCCAGGTCCGGAAAAGCTCCTACAATGAGCAGTTCTTC; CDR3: CASQVRKSSYNEQFF
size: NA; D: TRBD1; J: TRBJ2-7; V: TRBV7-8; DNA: TGTGCCAGCAGCTACAGACAGGGGAGCCACGAGCAGTACTTC; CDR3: CASSYRQGSHEQYF
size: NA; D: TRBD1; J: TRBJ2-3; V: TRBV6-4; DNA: TGTGCCAGCAGCGGGACAGCTAGCACAGATACGCAGTATTTT; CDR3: CASSGTASTDTQYF
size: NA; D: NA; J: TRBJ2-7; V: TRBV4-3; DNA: TGCGCCAGCAGCCAAGATCTGCTCAGGTCCTACGAGCAGTACTTC; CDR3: CASSQDLLRSYEQYF
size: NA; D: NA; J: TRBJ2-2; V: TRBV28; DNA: TGTGCCAGCAGGAGACAGCTGATAGCTTTCGGGGAGCTGTTTTTT; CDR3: CASRRQLIAFGELFF
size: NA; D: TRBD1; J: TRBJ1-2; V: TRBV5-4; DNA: TGTGCCAGCAGCTACAAAGCAGGGGGCGCGGCGGTTGGCTACACCTTC; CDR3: CASSYKAGGAAVGYTF
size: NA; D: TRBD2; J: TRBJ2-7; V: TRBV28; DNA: TGTGCCAGCGGCCGGGGGGACCTCTACGAGCAGTACTTC; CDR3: CASGRGDLYEQYF
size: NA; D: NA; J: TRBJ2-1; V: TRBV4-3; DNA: TGCGCCAGCAGCCGAGGACCGGACGGGAGTCGCCCATACAATGAGCAGTTCTTC; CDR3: CASSRGPDGSRPYNEQFF
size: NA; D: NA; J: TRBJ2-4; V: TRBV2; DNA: TGTGCCAGCAGTGATCCGGGTCTAGCCAAAAACATTCAGTACTTC; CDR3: CASSDPGLAKNIQYF
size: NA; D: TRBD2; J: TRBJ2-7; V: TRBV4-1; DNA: TGCGCCAGCAGCCAAGGTAGCGGGCTAAGCTCCTACGAGCAGTACTTC; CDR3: CASSQGSGLSSYEQYF
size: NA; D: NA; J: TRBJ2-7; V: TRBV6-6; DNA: TGTGCCAGCAGTTCACAGGGAAGCTCCTACGAGCAGTACTTC; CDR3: CASSSQGSSYEQYF
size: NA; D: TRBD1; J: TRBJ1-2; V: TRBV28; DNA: TGTGCCAGCAGTTCCAGGGGGCGTCGTGGCTACACCTTC; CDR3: CASSSRGRRGYTF
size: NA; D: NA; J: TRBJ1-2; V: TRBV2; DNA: TGTGCCAGCAGTGAAAGACAGGCTTTCTATGGCTACACCTTC; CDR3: CASSERQAFYGYTF
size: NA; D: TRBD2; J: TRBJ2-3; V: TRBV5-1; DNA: TGCGCCAGCAGTTACGGACTAGCGGGAGGGTTAGATACGCAGTATTTT; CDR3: CASSYGLAGGLDTQYF
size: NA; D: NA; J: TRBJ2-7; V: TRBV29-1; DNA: TGCAGCGTTGAGTTACAGTTGACCTACGAGCAGTACTTC; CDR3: CSVELQLTYEQYF
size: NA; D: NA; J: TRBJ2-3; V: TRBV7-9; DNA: TGTGCCAGCAGTAACAGACTAAATACGCAGTATTTT; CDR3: CASSNRLNTQYF
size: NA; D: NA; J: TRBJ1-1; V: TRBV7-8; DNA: TGTGCCAGCAGCTTAACTCCCGCGAACACTGAAGCTTTCTTT; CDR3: CASSLTPANTEAFF
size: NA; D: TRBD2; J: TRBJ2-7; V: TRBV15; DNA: TGTGCCACCAGCCCAGGGAGGGGATCCTACGAGCAGTACTTC; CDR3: CATSPGRGSYEQYF
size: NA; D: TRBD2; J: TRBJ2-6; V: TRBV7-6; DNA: TGTGCCAGCAGCTTAGGGGGGGGGACTCCCTCTGGGGCCAACGTCCTGACTTTC; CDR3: CASSLGGGTPSGANVLTF
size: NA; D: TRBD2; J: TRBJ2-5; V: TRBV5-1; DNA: TGCGCCAGCAGCTCTGGACTAGCGGGTTTGTTGGAGACCCAGTACTTC; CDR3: CASSSGLAGLLETQYF
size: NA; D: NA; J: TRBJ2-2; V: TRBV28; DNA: TGTGCCAGCACCCTCCGGCGGCTGATGCACACCGGGGAGCTGTTTTTT; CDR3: CASTLRRLMHTGELFF
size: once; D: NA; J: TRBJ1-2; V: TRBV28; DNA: TGTGCCAGCAGCGAATTGGGGGCGCTTTTTAACTATGGCTACACCTTC; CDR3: CASSELGALFNYGYTF
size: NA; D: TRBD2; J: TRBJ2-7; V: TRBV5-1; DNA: TGCGCCAGCAGCAAGGAAAGAGGTCTTAGCGGGAGTAGGTACTACGAGCAGTACTTC; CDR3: CASSKERGLSGSRYYEQYF
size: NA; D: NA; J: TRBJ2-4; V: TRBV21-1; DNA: TGTGCCAGCAGCAAAGGAGGCCCCTCGGCCAAAAACATTCAGTACTTC; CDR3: CASSKGGPSAKNIQYF
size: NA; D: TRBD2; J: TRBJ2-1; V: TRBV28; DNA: TGTGCCAGCAGTTCTAGGTCTAGCGGGCCCGGACGGGGTGAGCAGTTCTTC; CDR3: CASSSRSSGPGRGEQFF
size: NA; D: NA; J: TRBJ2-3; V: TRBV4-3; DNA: TGCGCCAGTAGTACGGGACTCTATCTGACAGATACGCAGTATTTT; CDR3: CASSTGLYLTDTQYF
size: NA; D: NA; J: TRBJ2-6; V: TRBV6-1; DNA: TGTGCCAGCTGCAGGCTGCGCTCTGGGGCCAACGTCCTGACTTTC; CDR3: CASCRLRSGANVLTF
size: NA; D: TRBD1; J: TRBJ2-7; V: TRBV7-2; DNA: TGTGCCAGCAGCTTAGCTTCCGGGACAGGGGCGGGCTACGAGCAGTACTTC; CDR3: CASSLASGTGAGYEQYF
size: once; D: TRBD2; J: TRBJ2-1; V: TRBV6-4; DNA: TGTGCCAGCAGTTCACTAGCGGGAGGAGAGGGTGAGCAGTTCTTC; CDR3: CASSSLAGGEGEQFF
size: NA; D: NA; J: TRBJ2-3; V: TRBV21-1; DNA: TGTGCCAGCAGCAAAGTCGGTAGCGCGTCGAGAGGGGGTACGCAGTATTTT; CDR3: CASSKVGSASRGGTQYF
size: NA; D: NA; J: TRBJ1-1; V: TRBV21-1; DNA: TGTGCCAGCAGCCCACCTCCGAGGTTTCGGAACACTGAAGCTTTCTTT; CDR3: CASSPPPRFRNTEAFF
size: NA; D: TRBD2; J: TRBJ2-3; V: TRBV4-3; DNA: TGCGCCAGCAGCCAAGATGGGAGAGCGGGAGTCCCAGATACGCAGTATTTT; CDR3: CASSQDGRAGVPDTQYF
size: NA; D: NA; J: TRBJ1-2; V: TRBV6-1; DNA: TGTGCCAGCAGAGTGGGTGGGGCCTATGGCTACACCTTC; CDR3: CASRVGGAYGYTF
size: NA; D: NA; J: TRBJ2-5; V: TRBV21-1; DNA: TGTGCCAGCAGCCCCGCCGTGGTGTTAACTAGGAATCAGTACTTC; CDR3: CASSPAVVLTRNQYF
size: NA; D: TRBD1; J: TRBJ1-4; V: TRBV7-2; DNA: TGTGCCAGCAGCTTTGGGACAGTTTCGAATGAAAAACTGTTTTTT; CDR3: CASSFGTVSNEKLFF
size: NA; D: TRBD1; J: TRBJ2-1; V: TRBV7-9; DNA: TGTGCCAGCAGCTTAGGTGGACAGGCGGCAGAGGAGCAGTTCTTC; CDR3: CASSLGGQAAEEQFF
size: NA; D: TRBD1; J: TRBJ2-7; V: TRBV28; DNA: TGTGCCAGCACCCTCGGGACAGGCCTCTACGAGCAGTACTTC; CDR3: CASTLGTGLYEQYF
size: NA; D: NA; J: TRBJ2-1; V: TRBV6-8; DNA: TGTGCCAGCAGTTACCCGAACACAGGGTTTGAGCGGGGTGAGCAGTTCTTC; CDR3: CASSYPNTGFERGEQFF
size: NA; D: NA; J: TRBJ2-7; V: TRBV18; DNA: TGTGCCAGCTCACCACCGCAGGAGCTCCAGGGATACGAGCAGTACTTC; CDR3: CASSPPQELQGYEQYF
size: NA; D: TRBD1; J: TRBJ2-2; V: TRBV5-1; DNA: TGCGCCAGCAGCCCCGGGACAGGGAGAAATACCGGGGAGCTGTTTTTT; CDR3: CASSPGTGRNTGELFF
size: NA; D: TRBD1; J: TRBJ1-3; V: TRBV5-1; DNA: TGCGCCAGCAGCCAGGACAGGATAGCGAGTTGGGCTGGAAACACCATATATTTT; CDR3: CASSQDRIASWAGNTIYF
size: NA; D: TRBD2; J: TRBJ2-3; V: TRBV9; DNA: TGCTCCAGCAGTTTTAGCGGGACGGGCACAGATACGCAGTATTTT; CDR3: CSSSFSGTGTDTQYF
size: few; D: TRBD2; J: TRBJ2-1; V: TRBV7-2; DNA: TGTGCCAGCAGCTTAGTTTCGACTAGCGGGAGTCGCAATGAGCAGTTCTTC; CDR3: CASSLVSTSGSRNEQFF
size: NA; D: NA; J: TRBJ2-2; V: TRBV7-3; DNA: TGTGCCAGCAGCTTAGACGGGAATCGTGCCGGGGAGCTGTTTTTT; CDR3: CASSLDGNRAGELFF
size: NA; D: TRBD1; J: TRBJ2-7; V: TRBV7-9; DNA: TGTGCCAGCAGCTTAAGTTCGACAGGGAACTACGAGCAGTACTTC; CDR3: CASSLSSTGNYEQYF
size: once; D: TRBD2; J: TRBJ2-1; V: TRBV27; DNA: TGTGCCAGCAGTCCCGCTCTTGGGACTAGCGGGAGATCCTACAATGAGCAGTTCTTC; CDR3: CASSPALGTSGRSYNEQFF
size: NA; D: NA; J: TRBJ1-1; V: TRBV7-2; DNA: TGTGCCAGCAGCCCCAGGAGGAGCCCGAACACTGAAGCTTTCTTT; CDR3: CASSPRRSPNTEAFF
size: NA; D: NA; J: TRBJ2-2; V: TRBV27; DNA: TGTGCCAGCAGTTTAGGTCTGAGATGGCAGGGACTCTCCTCAAACACCGGGGAGCTGTTTTTT; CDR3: CASSLGLRWQGLSSNTGELFF
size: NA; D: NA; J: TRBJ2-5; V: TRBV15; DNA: TGTGCCACCAGCAGAGATCTGCGGGAAGAGACCCAGTACTTC; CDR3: CATSRDLREETQYF
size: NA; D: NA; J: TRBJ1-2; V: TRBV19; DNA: TGTGCCAGTAGTATTTCGGGTTCTTTTTATGGCTACACCTTC; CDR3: CASSISGSFYGYTF
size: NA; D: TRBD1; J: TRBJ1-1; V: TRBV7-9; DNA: TGTGCCAGCAGCTTAGATGGGACAGTTGAAGCTTTCTTT; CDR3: CASSLDGTVEAFF
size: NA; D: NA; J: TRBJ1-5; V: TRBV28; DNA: TGTGCCAGCAGTGTAACACAGGGATTGCAAAATCAGCCCCAGCATTTT; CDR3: CASSVTQGLQNQPQHF
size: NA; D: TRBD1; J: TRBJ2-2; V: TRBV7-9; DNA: TGTGCCAGCAGCTTAGGACAGGGGGCCGGCGGGGAGCTGTTTTTT; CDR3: CASSLGQGAGGELFF
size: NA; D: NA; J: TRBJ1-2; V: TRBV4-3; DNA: TGCGCCAGCAGCAGAGGGAGGGGCTATGGCTACACCTTC; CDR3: CASSRGRGYGYTF